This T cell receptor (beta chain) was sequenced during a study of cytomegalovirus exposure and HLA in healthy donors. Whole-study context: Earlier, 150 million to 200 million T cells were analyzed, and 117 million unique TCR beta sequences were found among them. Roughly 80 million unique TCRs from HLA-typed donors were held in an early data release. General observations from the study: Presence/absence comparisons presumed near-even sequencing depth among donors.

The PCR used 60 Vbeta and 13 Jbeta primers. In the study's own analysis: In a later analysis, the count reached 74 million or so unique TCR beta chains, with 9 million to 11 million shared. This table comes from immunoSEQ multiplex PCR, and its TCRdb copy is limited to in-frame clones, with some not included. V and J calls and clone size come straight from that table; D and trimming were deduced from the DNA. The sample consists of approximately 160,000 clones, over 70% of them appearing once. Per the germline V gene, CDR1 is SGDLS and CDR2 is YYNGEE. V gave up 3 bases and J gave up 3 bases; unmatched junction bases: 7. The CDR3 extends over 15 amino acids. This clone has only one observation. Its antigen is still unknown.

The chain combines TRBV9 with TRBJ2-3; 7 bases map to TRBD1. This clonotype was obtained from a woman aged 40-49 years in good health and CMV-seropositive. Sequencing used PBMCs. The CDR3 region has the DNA TGTGCCAGCAGCGCCCGACAGGGAAATACAGATACGCAGTATTTT. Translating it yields CASSARQGNTDTQYF.